The 22 T cell receptor beta chains below come from one sample, sequenced in a study of breast tumors, draining lymph nodes, adjacent tissues. Samples came from axillary lymph nodes draining the breast cancer. TCRdb itself ran the multiplex PCR reads through MiXCR, one entry per CDR3 protein. The sample consists of 75,000 to 100,000 distinct CDR3 sequences, roughly a fifth of them appearing once. Sample: axillary lymph node tissue. Receptor source: a female donor with breast cancer. Some clones in this sample may be carry-over from other donors' samples.

The table lists this clonotype with many counts. In DNA, the CDR3 is TGCAGTGCTAGCACCTCCCAGAGCACAGATACGCAGTATTTT. Translated: CSASTSQSTDTQYF. J is TRBJ2-3 and V is TRBV20-1; D remains unclear. This CDR3 has 14 amino acids. V lost 3 bases and J 0 bases, leaving 10 bases between the germline ends. Germline V lookup: CDR1 DFQATT, CDR2 SNEGSKA (reference sequence).

This clonotype was picked up many times. This chain joins TRBV10-1 and TRBJ2-3; D uncertain. Trimming shortened V by 2 bases and J by 0 bases, and 9 bases separated the two germline ends. The CDR3 is 15 residues long. Per germline, CDR1 WNHNN and CDR2 SYGVQD (reference sequence). The CDR3 protein is CASSEQATSTDTQYF. The CDR3 DNA reads TGCGCCAGCAGTGAGCAGGCGACTAGCACAGATACGCAGTATTTT.

This clonotype showed up many times. In nucleotides, the CDR3 is TGCAGTCCTAAGCCAGGCACAGATACGCAGTATTTT. It yields the protein CSPKPGTDTQYF. The chain employs TRBV20-1 and TRBJ2-3; no clear D. CDR3 size: 12 residues. The V gene's germline CDR1 is DFQATT and CDR2 SNEGSKA (reference sequence). V lost 8 bases to trimming and J lost 1 base, with 10 bases between them.

This clonotype appeared many times. V usage is TRBV12-3 or TRBV12-4 and J usage is TRBJ2-3, with unresolved D. V lost 5 bases and J lost 6, with 12 bases in between. CDR3 length: 13 residues. The chain's CDR3 is CASSPSPKDTQYF. CDR3 DNA: TGTGCCAGCAGTCCCTCACCCAAGGATACGCAGTATTTT.

This clonotype occurred many times. The chain has TRBV20-1 and TRBJ2-7; D is possibly TRBD1 (6 bases). CDR1 and CDR2 (germline): DFQATT, SNEGSKA (reference sequence). Trimming stripped 4 bases from V and 5 bases from J, with 15 bases between. The CDR3 is 13 amino acids. DNA of the CDR3: TGCAGTGCTAAAAATCAGGGGTCCCACGAGCAGTACTTC. It is translated as CSAKNQGSHEQYF.

This clonotype has at least ten counts. The rearrangement links TRBV5-4 to TRBJ2-7, with 9 bases that match TRBD2. The CDR3 sequence is 15 residues long. Trimming took 0 bases from V and 6 from J; bases not matched to a gene: 7. Per germline, CDR1 SGHNT and CDR2 YYREEE (reference sequence). CDR3 amino acids: CASSLDMGAGGEQYF. The CDR3 region has the DNA TGTGCCAGCAGCTTGGATATGGGAGCGGGAGGCGAGCAGTACTTC.

The chain has TRBV7-6 and TRBJ2-1; 14 nucleotides match TRBD2. Trimming cost V 5 bases and J 1 base; bases outside gene matches: 1. CDR1 SGHVS and CDR2 FNYEAQ come from the germline V gene. The CDR3 consists of 16 residues. CDR3 sequence reads: CASSRTSGRSYNEQFF. DNA for the CDR3: TGTGCCAGCAGCCGGACTAGCGGGAGGTCCTACAATGAGCAGTTCTTC.

This clonotype was detected only a few times. This sequence joins TRBV5-1 and TRBJ2-2; 12 bases agree with TRBD1. Germline CDR1 SGHRS, CDR2 YFSETQ. V trimming: 0 bases; J trimming: 7 bases; junction bases outside the gene matches: 4. The CDR3 extends over 16 amino acids. CDR3 sequence reads: CASSLAGTGGDGELFF. In nucleotides, the CDR3 is TGCGCCAGCAGCTTGGCCGGGACAGGGGGCGACGGGGAGCTGTTTTTT.

At least ten counts were recorded for this clonotype. V and J are TRBV20-1 and TRBJ1-6, with 7 bases fitting TRBD1. The CDR3 is 16 residues long. Germline V gene lookup returns CDR1 DFQATT and CDR2 SNEGSKA (reference sequence). J was trimmed by 7 bases and V by 0 bases; bases with no gene match: 9. CDR3 coding DNA: TGCAGTGCTAGAGATTTGCGACAGGGTGGAAATTCACCCCTCCACTTT. Translating it yields CSARDLRQGGNSPLHF.

There are a few counts of this clonotype. The chain has TRBV20-1 and TRBJ2-4; D might be TRBD1 (5 bases). Between the trimmed V and J ends, which lost 2 bases and 2 bases, there was a span of 7 bases. The germline CDR1 and CDR2 sequences are DFQATT and SNEGSKA (reference sequence). CDR3 size: 13 residues. CDR3 sequence reads: CSARWGSKNIQYF. The CDR3 nucleotides read TGCAGTGCTAGATGGGGCTCCAAAAACATTCAGTACTTC.

This clonotype was picked up many times. The V call is TRBV19, the J call TRBJ1-3; D is perhaps TRBD1 (6 bases). The CDR3 sequence is 14 residues long. Germline V gene lookup returns CDR1 LNHDA and CDR2 SQIVND (reference sequence). Trimming stripped 7 bases from V and 1 base from J, with 11 bases between. As DNA, the CDR3 is TGTGCCAGTACTCTGACAGGATCTGGAAACACCATATATTTT. Its translation is CASTLTGSGNTIYF.

A remark on this clonotype: At one end the junction does not follow the germline gene, possibly because of a read error. The chain joins TRBV6-1 to TRBJ1-2; D is uncertain. This CDR3 is 14 amino acids long. Looked up from germline, CDR1 is MNHNS and CDR2 is SASEGT. As DNA, the CDR3 is TGTGCCTGCAGTGGCGTCCTCATCACATATGGCTACACCTTC. Its translation: CACSGVLITYGYTF.

This clonotype was seen repeatedly, ten times or more. V and J are TRBV20-1 and TRBJ2-1; the D is unclear. With 0 bases removed from V and 0 bases from J, the gap between germline ends came to 9 bases. The CDR3 extends over 15 amino acids. The germline V gene has CDR1 DFQATT and CDR2 SNEGSKA (reference sequence). DNA for the CDR3: TGCAGTGCTAGAGATGGGAAGAGCTCCTACAATGAGCAGTTCTTC. It translates to CSARDGKSSYNEQFF.

This clonotype was observed many times. The chain employs TRBV5-1 and TRBJ2-3, with TRBD2 as a possible D gene (6 bases). Germline V CDR1 and CDR2: SGHRS, YFSETQ. V was clipped by 0 bases and J by 1 base, with 9 bases between them. The CDR3 totals 15 residues. The CDR3 sequence is CASSLGGDRTDTQYF. The CDR3 DNA reads as TGCGCCAGCAGCTTGGGCGGGGATCGCACAGATACGCAGTATTTT.

This clonotype was seen repeatedly, ten times or more. The V gene is TRBV7-9, the J gene TRBJ2-1, with unresolved D. Looked up from germline, CDR1 is SEHNR and CDR2 is FQNEAQ (reference sequence). The ends were cut back, 5 bases at V and 4 bases at J, with 3 bases in the middle. The CDR3 totals 11 residues. The CDR3 loop is CASSPYNEQFF. The CDR3 nucleotides are TGTGCCAGCAGCCCGTACAATGAGCAGTTCTTC.

This clonotype was recorded many times. The V call is TRBV7-2, the J call TRBJ1-2, with no clear D. The germline V gene has CDR1 SGHTA and CDR2 FQGNSA. The V end lost 4 bases, the J end lost 2 bases, and 8 bases lay between the germline ends. The CDR3 consists of 13 residues. CDR3 protein: CASSYDGNYGYTF. In DNA form, the CDR3 reads TGTGCCAGCAGCTACGACGGAAACTATGGCTACACCTTC.

This clonotype was detected many times. V usage is TRBV5-8 and J usage is TRBJ1-2; 7 bases are a match to TRBD1. Germline CDR1 is SGHTS and CDR2 is YDEGEE. Trimming cost V 1 base and J 5 bases; bases outside gene matches: 8. The CDR3 is 15 residues long. The CDR3 loop reads CASSLRQGQGYGYTF. The CDR3 bases are TGTGCCAGCAGCTTGAGACAGGGTCAGGGGTATGGCTACACCTTC.

This clonotype was seen ten or more times. The chain links TRBV7-6 to TRBJ2-1; D is possibly TRBD2 (6 bases). CDR1 is SGHVS and CDR2 is FNYEAQ in the germline V gene. CDR3 size: 13 residues. With 4 bases removed from V and 8 bases from J, the gap between germline ends came to 12 bases. CDR3 sequence reads: CASSWRGGDEQFF. The CDR3 coding sequence is TGTGCCAGCAGCTGGCGCGGCGGGGATGAGCAGTTCTTC. Using reference TRBV7-6 and TRBJ2-1 for the parts outside the CDR3, the full variable domain is GAGVSQSPRYKVTKRGQDVALRCDPISGHVSLYWYRQALGQGPEFLTYFNYEAQQDKSGLPNDRFSAERPEGSISTLTIQRTEQRDSAMYRCASSWRGGDEQFFGPGTRLTVL.

In this sample, this clonotype turned up many times. The gene calls are TRBV20-1 and TRBJ2-7; D remains unclear. The CDR3 length is 15 residues. V shed 3 bases and J shed 2 bases, with 17 bases lying between them. CDR1 is DFQATT, CDR2 SNEGSKA, per germline (reference sequence). Here the CDR3 reads CSASGGQRSPYEQYF. CDR3 nucleotides: TGCAGTGCTAGCGGCGGTCAACGATCTCCCTACGAGCAGTACTTC.

This clonotype was seen many times. The gene calls are TRBV5-1 and TRBJ2-3; D might be TRBD1 (5 bases). There are 14 residues in the CDR3. Germline-derived CDR1 and CDR2 are SGHRS and YFSETQ. Trimming took 4 bases from V and 2 from J, leaving 11 bases between them. As DNA, the CDR3 is TGCGCCAGCAGCATCGGACAACACACAGATACGCAGTATTTT. It encodes CASSIGQHTDTQYF.

In its sample, this clonotype was seen many times. The chain couples TRBV5-5 to TRBJ2-1; 7 bases are shared with TRBD1. The CDR3 length is 12 residues. Germline V gene lookup returns CDR1 SGHKS and CDR2 YYEKEE (reference sequence). Losses at the gene ends were 4 bases for V and 10 bases for J; bases not matched to a gene: 5. The CDR3 region has the DNA TGTGCCAGCAGCCGACAGGGTGGGGAGCAGTTCTTC. Protein product: CASSRQGGEQFF.

This clonotype was recorded many times. The chain's CDR3 is CASSSTPGVYEKLFF. The CDR3 DNA follows: TGTGCCAGCAGCTCCACCCCTGGGGTCTATGAAAAACTGTTTTTT. The chain joins TRBV7-8 to TRBJ1-4; no clear D gene. This CDR3 is 15 amino acids long. V was shortened by 4 bases and J by 6 bases, with 15 bases between the two germline ends. Germline V gene lookup returns CDR1 SGHVS and CDR2 FQNEAQ.